The 27 T cell receptor beta chains listed next were all sequenced from one sample in a study of cytomegalovirus exposure and HLA in healthy donors. PCR involved 60 Vbeta and 13 Jbeta primers. Clones were sequenced by immunoSEQ multiplex PCR, and TCRdb holds only the in-frame ones, with some missing. The profile shows around 160,000 clones, roughly 80% of them singletons. The sequenced material came from PBMCs. The receptors were sampled from a human donor in good health.

This clone was detected a few times. V is TRBV5-4 and J is TRBJ1-2; TRBD1 might be the D (6 bases). This CDR3 is built from 14 residues. V lost 4 bases and J 0 bases, leaving 10 bases between the germline ends. Germline CDR1 reads SGHNT; CDR2 reads YYREEE (reference sequence). CDR3 nucleotides: TGTGCCAGCAGCGTGGACAGTTCTAACTATGGCTACACCTTC. It is translated as CASSVDSSNYGYTF. The full variable domain, its missing parts supplied by reference TRBV5-4 and TRBJ1-2, is ETGVTQSPTHLIKTRGQQVTLRCSSQSGHNTVSWYQQALGQGPQFIFQYYREEENGRGNFPPRFSGLQFPNYSSELNVNALELDDSALYLCASSVDSSNYGYTFGSGTRLTVV.

This clone came up a few times. The CDR3 nucleotides read TGTGCCAGCAGCGTAAAAGCGGGGGGTGGTGATACGCAGTATTTT. Translation: CASSVKAGGGDTQYF. J is TRBJ2-3 and V is TRBV6-1; 9 bases are shared with TRBD2. Germline V gene sequence: CDR1 MNHNS, CDR2 SASEGT. J lost 6 bases, V lost 6 bases, and 10 bases had no gene match. The CDR3 spans 15 residues.

This rearrangement joins TRBV15 to TRBJ1-5; D ambiguous. Trimming shortened V by 4 bases and J by 2 bases, and 9 bases separated the two germline ends. Germline values: CDR1 LNHNV, CDR2 YYDKDF (reference sequence). The CDR3 loop spans 14 amino acids. This CDR3 is CATSISYGNQPQHF. The CDR3 DNA reads as TGTGCCACCAGCATCTCGTATGGCAATCAGCCCCAGCATTTT.

The chain links TRBV7-8 to TRBJ1-3; 7 nucleotides align to TRBD1. CDR1 is SGHVS and CDR2 is FQNEAQ in the germline V gene. CDR3 size: 15 residues. V shed 4 bases and J 2 bases; nucleotides not matched to a gene: 5. In DNA, the CDR3 is TGTGCCAGCAGCTACTTGACAGGGCCTGGAAACACCATATATTTT. This encodes CASSYLTGPGNTIYF.

The V call is TRBV4-1, the J call TRBJ2-5; 7 bases match TRBD2. The V and J ends lost 0 bases and 1 base, in that order; junction bases with no gene match: 2. This CDR3 spans 15 amino acids. Germline CDR1 reads MGHRA; CDR2 reads YSYEKL. The CDR3 nucleotides read TGCGCCAGCAGCCAAGACGGGGGGATCCAAGAGACCCAGTACTTC. The encoded protein is CASSQDGGIQETQYF.

J is TRBJ2-2 and V is TRBV4-3, with a possible D match to TRBD2 (5 bases). Germline V lookup: CDR1 LGHNA, CDR2 YSLEER. This CDR3 is built from 15 residues. V gave up 0 bases and J gave up 6 bases, with 11 bases separating them. The CDR3 loop is CASSQDGLLPGELFF. The CDR3 DNA is TGCGCCAGCAGCCAAGATGGACTTCTTCCCGGGGAGCTGTTTTTT.

V usage is TRBV4-1 and J usage is TRBJ2-3; 10 bases are a match to TRBD2. This CDR3 has 15 residues. Germline assignment: CDR1 MGHRA and CDR2 YSYEKL. Trimming took 2 bases from V and 6 from J; bases not matched to a gene: 5. CDR3 coding DNA: TGCGCCAGCAGCCAACTAAATAGCGGGGGGGATACGCAGTATTTT. This gives the protein CASSQLNSGGDTQYF.

This chain uses TRBV7-2 with TRBJ2-3, with D tentatively TRBD2 (6 bases). Trimming took off 5 bases at V and 0 bases at J, with 18 bases between the two ends. Germline lookup yields CDR1 SGHTA and CDR2 FQGNSA. The CDR3 consists of 17 residues. The CDR3: CASSPRPGGLSTDTQYF. CDR3 bases: TGTGCCAGCAGCCCACGACCCGGGGGTCTTAGCACAGATACGCAGTATTTT.

The V gene is TRBV27, the J gene TRBJ1-1; tentative D call: TRBD1 (6 bases). The germline V gene has CDR1 MNHEY and CDR2 SMNVEV (reference sequence). The CDR3 is made up of 14 amino acids. Between the trimmed V and J ends, which lost 6 bases and 6 bases, there was a span of 17 bases. The CDR3 region has the DNA TGTGCCAGCAGACAACACCGGGACATAGCTGAAGCTTTCTTT. Protein product: CASRQHRDIAEAFF.

The CDR3 loop reads CASSPWRGPGFNPSYEQYF. The CDR3 coding sequence is TGTGCCAGCAGCCCTTGGAGGGGACCGGGCTTTAATCCCTCCTACGAGCAGTACTTC. The V gene is TRBV7-9, the J gene TRBJ2-7, with D possibly TRBD2 on 6 matching bases. Deletions cut 5 bases from V and 0 bases from J, with 26 bases between. This CDR3 is built from 19 residues. Germline-derived CDR1 and CDR2 are SEHNR and FQNEAQ (reference sequence).

The V call is TRBV4-3, the J call TRBJ1-2; no firm D call. V was cut by 1 base and J by 8 bases, with 17 bases left in between. This CDR3 has 15 amino acids. Germline V gives CDR1 LGHNA, CDR2 YSLEER. CDR3: CASSQGAQPAGGYTF. The CDR3 nucleotides read TGCGCCAGCAGCCAAGGGGCCCAACCTGCGGGGGGCTACACCTTC.

The CDR3 DNA is TGTGCCAGCAGCTCTCTAGCGGGGGTAGGAGAGCAGTTCTTC. Translating gives CASSSLAGVGEQFF. The rearrangement joins TRBV11-1 to TRBJ2-1; 10 nucleotides agree with TRBD2. Germline assignment: CDR1 SGHAT and CDR2 FQDESV (reference sequence). The V segment lost 4 bases and the J segment 10 bases; nucleotides outside the gene matches: 7. This CDR3 spans 14 amino acids.

The chain carries TRBV6-5 and TRBJ1-2; tentatively, D is TRBD1 (6 bases). V lost 4 bases, J lost 0 bases, and 12 bases lay in between. This CDR3 spans 15 amino acids. Germline values: CDR1 MNHEY, CDR2 SVGAGI. The CDR3 protein is CASSSGGASNYGYTF. In DNA, the CDR3 is TGTGCCAGCAGTTCCGGGGGGGCGTCTAACTATGGCTACACCTTC.

The rearrangement uses TRBV7-3 and TRBJ2-1, with 13 nucleotides matching TRBD2. The CDR3 runs to 15 residues. Unmatched junction bases numbered 5, after V lost 5 bases and J lost 7 bases. Germline values: CDR1 SGHTA, CDR2 FQGTGA. This CDR3 is CASSQLAGGRNEQFF. The DNA of the CDR3 is TGTGCCAGCAGCCAACTAGCGGGGGGGCGTAATGAGCAGTTCTTC.

The chain recombines TRBV5-1 with TRBJ1-2; TRBD1 might be the D (6 bases). The CDR3 runs to 16 residues. Germline V lookup: CDR1 SGHRS, CDR2 YFSETQ. With 1 base removed from V and 4 bases from J, the gap between germline ends came to 17 bases. CDR3 amino acids: CASSLSLQGNRYGYTF. CDR3 DNA sequence: TGCGCCAGCAGCTTGAGTTTACAGGGTAATCGCTATGGCTACACCTTC.

In this sample, this clone turned up a few times. CDR3 in DNA: TGTGCCAGCAGGGAAGACAGGGGAGGAACTGAAGCTTTCTTT. This encodes CASREDRGGTEAFF. J is TRBJ1-1 and V is TRBV6-6; 8 positions agree with TRBD1. The CDR3 covers 14 residues. Germline V gene lookup returns CDR1 MNHNY and CDR2 SVGAGI (reference sequence). J lost 5 bases, V lost 6 bases, and 8 bases had no gene match.

V and J are TRBV4-3 and TRBJ2-2; 8 nucleotides align to TRBD2. Germline trimming cut 3 bases from V and 5 bases from J; bases unmatched to any gene: 5. CDR3 length: 15 amino acids. CDR1 and CDR2 from the germline V gene are LGHNA and YSLEER. DNA of the CDR3: TGCGCCAGCAGCCAGAAGGGACTAGGGACCGGGGAGCTGTTTTTT. This gives the protein CASSQKGLGTGELFF.

The V and J genes are TRBV4-3 and TRBJ1-1, with D possibly TRBD1 on 6 matching bases. This CDR3 has 19 amino acids. V was cut by 1 base and J by 0 bases, with 21 bases left in between. Germline V gene lookup returns CDR1 LGHNA and CDR2 YSLEER. CDR3 loop: CASSQAPSGATFMNTEAFF. In DNA form, the CDR3 reads TGCGCCAGCAGCCAAGCCCCCTCAGGGGCAACTTTCATGAACACTGAAGCTTTCTTT.

The J gene is TRBJ2-5, the V gene TRBV5-6; D possibly corresponds to TRBD1 (7 bases). The CDR3 has 15 residues. CDR1 is SGHDT and CDR2 is YYEEEE in the germline V gene. Between the trimmed V and J ends, which lost 3 bases and 2 bases, there was a span of 14 bases. The CDR3 DNA is TGTGCCAGCAGCTCGGGAGACAGGGTACAAGAGACCCAGTACTTC. This gives the protein CASSSGDRVQETQYF.

The chain carries TRBV2 and TRBJ2-5; D is unclear. The length of the CDR3 is 15 residues. V was shortened by 2 bases and J by 1 base, with 11 bases between the two germline ends. Germline-derived CDR1 and CDR2 are SNHLY and FYNNEI. Here the CDR3 reads CASSELVGIQETQYF. The CDR3 DNA reads as TGTGCCAGCAGTGAATTGGTGGGCATCCAAGAGACCCAGTACTTC.

V and J are TRBV5-1 and TRBJ2-3, with TRBD2 matching 14 bases. Per germline, CDR1 SGHRS and CDR2 YFSETQ. Trimming removed 6 bases from V and 2 bases from J; junction bases left unmatched: 14. The CDR3 has 19 residues. CDR3 residues: CASTFGLAGGRTYTDTQYF. DNA for the CDR3: TGCGCCAGCACCTTCGGACTAGCGGGGGGCCGAACTTACACAGATACGCAGTATTTT.

CDR3 region: CASSPATENIQYF. CDR3 DNA: TGTGCCAGCAGCCCGGCGACAGAAAACATTCAGTACTTC. This chain joins TRBV7-9 and TRBJ2-4; D is possibly TRBD1 (5 bases). V was clipped by 5 bases and J by 5 bases, with 10 bases between them. The CDR3 length is 13 residues. Germline-derived CDR1 and CDR2 are SEHNR and FQNEAQ (reference sequence).

This sequence joins TRBV6-5 and TRBJ1-1; TRBD1 matches at 8 bases. Germline CDR1 reads MNHEY; CDR2 reads SVGAGI. CDR3 length: 14 amino acids. With 6 bases clipped from V and 0 bases from J, the junction kept 3 bases outside the gene matches. This CDR3 is CASSLGQVNTEAFF. For the CDR3, the DNA is TGTGCCAGCAGCCTGGGACAGGTGAACACTGAAGCTTTCTTT.

The J gene is TRBJ2-7, the V gene TRBV7-9; 9 nucleotides line up with TRBD1. In germline, CDR1 is SEHNR, CDR2 FQNEAQ (reference sequence). This CDR3 has 17 residues. Trimming at V came to 3 bases and at J to 2 bases, leaving 11 bases not matched to a gene. The CDR3 protein is CASSLARGTGPAYEQYF. CDR3 coding DNA: TGTGCCAGCAGCTTGGCGAGGGGGACAGGGCCCGCCTACGAGCAGTACTTC.

For the CDR3, the DNA is TGTGCCAGCAGTCCTAGCGGGGAGACCCAGTACTTC. This gives the protein CASSPSGETQYF. V and J are TRBV6-5 and TRBJ2-5, with 8 bases that match TRBD2. V lost 5 bases and J lost 5; bases outside the gene matches: 1. The V gene's germline CDR1 is MNHEY and CDR2 SVGAGI. The CDR3 contains 12 residues.

This CDR3 is CASSFGLISGNTIYF. CDR3 DNA sequence: TGTGCCAGCAGCTTTGGACTGATCTCTGGAAACACCATATATTTT. V and J are TRBV7-8 and TRBJ1-3; D ambiguous. Trimming took 3 bases from V and 0 from J, leaving 9 bases between them. This CDR3 is built from 15 residues. Germline assignment: CDR1 SGHVS and CDR2 FQNEAQ.

V is TRBV28 and J is TRBJ2-7, with 9 nucleotides matching TRBD1. This CDR3 contains 14 residues. The V and J ends lost 7 bases and 9 bases, in that order; junction bases with no gene match: 13. Germline V lookup: CDR1 MDHEN, CDR2 SYDVKM. The CDR3, as DNA: TGTGCCAGCAACAATGAACCGGGACAGGGATGGCAGTACTTC. Amino acid sequence: CASNNEPGQGWQYF. The variable domain in full, with the rest retrieved from reference TRBV28 and TRBJ2-7, is DVKVTQSSRYLVKRTGEKVFLECVQDMDHENMFWYRQDPGLGLRLIYFSYDVKMKEKGDIPEGYSVSREKKERFSLILESASTNQTSMYLCASNNEPGQGWQYFGPGTRLTVT.